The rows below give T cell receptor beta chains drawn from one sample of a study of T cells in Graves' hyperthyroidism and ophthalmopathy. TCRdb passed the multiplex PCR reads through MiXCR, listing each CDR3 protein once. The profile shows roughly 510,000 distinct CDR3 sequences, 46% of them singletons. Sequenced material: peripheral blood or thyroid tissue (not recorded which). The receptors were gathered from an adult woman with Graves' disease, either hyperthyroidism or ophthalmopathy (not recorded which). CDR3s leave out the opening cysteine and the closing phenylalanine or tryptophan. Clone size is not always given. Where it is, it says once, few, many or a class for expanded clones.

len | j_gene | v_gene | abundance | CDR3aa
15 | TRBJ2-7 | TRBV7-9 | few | ASSQVVTSGRAYEQY
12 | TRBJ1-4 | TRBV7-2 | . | ASSPGWTGEKLF
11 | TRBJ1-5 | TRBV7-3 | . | ASSLRQAGPQH
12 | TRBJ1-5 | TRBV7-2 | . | ASSAGYGNQPQH
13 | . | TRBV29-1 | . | SAGLGGTGSDEQF
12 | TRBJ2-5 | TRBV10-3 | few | ASSPVRGYETQY
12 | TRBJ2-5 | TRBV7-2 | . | APPTSGRFGTQY
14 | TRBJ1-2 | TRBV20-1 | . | SARGQGHLRGYGYT
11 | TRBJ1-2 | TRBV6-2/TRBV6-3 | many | ASSSSGGNGYT
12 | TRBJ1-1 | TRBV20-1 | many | SAGGTGSNTEAF
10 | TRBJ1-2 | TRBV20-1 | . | SARYQVSGNT
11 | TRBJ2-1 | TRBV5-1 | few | ASHRVGYNEQF
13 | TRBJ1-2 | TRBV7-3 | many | ASRPTGASNYGYT
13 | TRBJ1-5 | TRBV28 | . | ASSFPGGRNQPQH
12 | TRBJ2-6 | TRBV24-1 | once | ATRSDTGANVLT
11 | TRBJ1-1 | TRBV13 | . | ASSFSTGSEAF
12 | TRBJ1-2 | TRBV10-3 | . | AISEFTGGRSYT
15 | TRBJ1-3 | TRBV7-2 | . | ASSQLRGSTGGYTIY
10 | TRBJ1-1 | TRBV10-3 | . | AIKQGNTEAF
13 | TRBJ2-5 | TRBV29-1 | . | SVELRGSGSETQY
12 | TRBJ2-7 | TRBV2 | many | ASKRQGLSYEQY
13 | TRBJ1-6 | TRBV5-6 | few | ANSYASKGNSPLH
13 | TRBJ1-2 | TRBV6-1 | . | ASSEEPTGDYGYT
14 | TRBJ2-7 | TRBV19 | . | ASSGRDGQSSYEQY
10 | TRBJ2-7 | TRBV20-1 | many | SAIGGNYEQY
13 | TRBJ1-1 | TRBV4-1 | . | ASSRLHTGRTEAF
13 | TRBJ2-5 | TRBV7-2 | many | ASSYNKGGGETQY
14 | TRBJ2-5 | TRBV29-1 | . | SVEDLGTGGQETQY
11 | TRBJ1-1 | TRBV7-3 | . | ASSLHLDTEAF
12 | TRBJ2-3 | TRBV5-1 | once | ASSLGDFSDTQY
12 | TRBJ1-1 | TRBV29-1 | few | SAHGTAENTEAF
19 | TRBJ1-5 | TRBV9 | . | ASSVRHGPSSPEDRNQPQH
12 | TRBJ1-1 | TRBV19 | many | ASIRTGQNTEAF
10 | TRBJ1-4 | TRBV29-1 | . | SVEGGREKLF
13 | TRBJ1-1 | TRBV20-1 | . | SARAGTGRDTEAF
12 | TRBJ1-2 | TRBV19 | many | ASSGRQGSYGYT
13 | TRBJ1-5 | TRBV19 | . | ASSLRTAVNQPQH
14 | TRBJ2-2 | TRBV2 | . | ASSEEAGDLTGELF
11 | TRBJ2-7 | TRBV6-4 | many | ASSLDSTYEQY
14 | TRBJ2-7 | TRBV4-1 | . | ASSHKGQQNSYEQY
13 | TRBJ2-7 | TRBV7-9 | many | ASSLTGQGDYEQY
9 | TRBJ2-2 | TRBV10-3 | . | ATSSGGELF
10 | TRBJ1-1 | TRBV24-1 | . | ARLQANTEAF
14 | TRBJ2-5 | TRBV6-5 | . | ASSREGTRVVETQY
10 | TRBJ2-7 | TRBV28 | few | ASSFSLYEQY
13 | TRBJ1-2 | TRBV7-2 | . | ASSPLSSDNYGYT
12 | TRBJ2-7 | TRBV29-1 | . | SVEEPSRSYEQY
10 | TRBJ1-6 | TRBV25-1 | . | ASSEGIGGYI
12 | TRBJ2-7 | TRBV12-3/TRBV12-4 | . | ASSSTGGGYEQY
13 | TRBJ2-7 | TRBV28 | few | ASISAGTSGYEQY
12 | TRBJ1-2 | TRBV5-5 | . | ASSKTGANYGYT
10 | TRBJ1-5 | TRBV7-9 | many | ASSFGDQPQH
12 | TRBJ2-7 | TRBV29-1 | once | SVHGREASHEQY
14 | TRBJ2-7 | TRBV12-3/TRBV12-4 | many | ASRGVAGPSPYEQY
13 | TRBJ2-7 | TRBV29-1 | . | SVRRRLAEPYEQY